These 7 T cell receptor beta chains were all obtained from the same sample, sequenced in a study of cytomegalovirus exposure and HLA in healthy donors (dated by TCRdb to about 2017). To prepare the library, the immunoSEQ multiplex PCR assay was applied. The source is immuneACCESS, and TCRdb retained only in-frame sequences with V and J called. Part of the clones is not carried over; for the studies checked, unresolved V genes explain less than half of this, and the remainder is unexplained. The sample records 200,000 or so clones, 80% to 95% of which are singletons. The ten top clones hold 0.8% to 1.2% of the sample. Sequencing was performed on PBMCs. The receptors shown here come from a woman under 30 in good health and CMV-seronegative.

V is TRBV11-2 and J is TRBJ1-6; a weak D match, TRBD1 (5 bases). CDR3 size: 16 residues. Germline V gene data show CDR1 as SGHAT and CDR2 as FQNNGV. The V end lost 5 bases, the J end lost 0 bases, and 11 bases lay between the germline ends. The CDR3 coding sequence is TGTGCCAGCAGCCCGGGGGTTGGCTCCTATAATTCACCCCTCCACTTT. Protein: CASSPGVGSYNSPLHF.

This chain connects TRBV14 to TRBJ2-1, with a tentative D call TRBD2 (5 bases). This CDR3 is built from 15 residues. Trimming removed 4 bases at V and 4 bases at J, with 14 bases between. The germline V gene has CDR1 SGHDN and CDR2 FVKESK. CDR3: CASSPDKRTYNEQFF. CDR3 bases: TGTGCCAGCAGCCCAGATAAGCGGACTTACAATGAGCAGTTCTTC. Looking up the rest from reference TRBV14 and TRBJ2-1 gives the full variable domain: EAGVTQFPSHSVIEKGQTVTLRCDPISGHDNLYWYRRVMGKEIKFLLHFVKESKQDESGMPNNRFLAERTGGTYSTLKVQPAELEDSGVYFCASSPDKRTYNEQFFGPGTRLTVL.

The chain uses TRBV7-9 and TRBJ2-7; TRBD1 might be the D (6 bases). V shed 5 bases and J shed 2 bases, with 16 bases lying between them. Germline values: CDR1 SEHNR, CDR2 FQNEAQ (reference sequence). The CDR3 totals 15 residues. The CDR3 protein is CASSPTGRNAYEQYF. CDR3 coding DNA: TGTGCCAGCAGCCCTACAGGGCGGAACGCCTACGAGCAGTACTTC.

In DNA form, the CDR3 reads TGTGCCAGCAGTGAATGGGGGGGACTAAGCACAGATACGCAGTATTTT. It is translated as CASSEWGGLSTDTQYF. This chain uses TRBV6-1 with TRBJ2-3; TRBD2 matches at 7 bases. Germline assignment: CDR1 MNHNS and CDR2 SASEGT. CDR3 length: 16 residues. V trimming: 2 bases; J trimming: 0 bases; junction bases outside the gene matches: 5.

V is TRBV19 and J is TRBJ1-3, with a weak D call TRBD1 (6 bases). Per the germline V gene, CDR1 is LNHDA and CDR2 is SQIVND (reference sequence). V lost 5 bases and J 4 bases, leaving 15 bases between the germline ends. The CDR3 has 15 amino acids. The CDR3 sequence: CASSPNAGVGNTIYF. The CDR3 DNA follows: TGTGCCAGTAGTCCCAATGCAGGGGTCGGAAACACCATATATTTT.

The CDR3 coding sequence is TGTGCCAGCAGCTCAGGGATAGCTTTCTTT. Translation gives CASSSGIAFF. The chain employs TRBV7-9 and TRBJ1-1; possible D gene TRBD1, 5 bases. Per germline, CDR1 SEHNR and CDR2 FQNEAQ (reference sequence). Trimming shortened V by 4 bases and J by 10 bases, and 7 bases separated the two germline ends. The CDR3 is made up of 10 amino acids.

CDR3 amino acids: CAWGPGTGSSEAFF. CDR3 nucleotide sequence: TGTGCCTGGGGGCCCGGGACAGGGTCTTCTGAAGCTTTCTTT. V is TRBV30 and J is TRBJ1-1; the match to TRBD1 covers 9 bases. Germline assignment: CDR1 GTSNPN and CDR2 SVGIG (reference sequence). J was trimmed by 6 bases and V by 5 bases; bases with no gene match: 10. This CDR3 comprises 14 residues.